The 20 T cell receptor beta chains below were found in one sample sequenced in a study of T cell responses to AZD1222 COVID-19 vaccine (dated by TCRdb to the early 2020s). Per the publication, the time point label means: about 28 days (+/-7) after the second vaccine dose. Library method: the immunoSEQ multiplex PCR assay. The table comes from immuneACCESS by way of TCRdb, which keeps in-frame sequences with V and J called. Part of the clones is missing from these tables; in studies checked, under half for an unresolved V gene and the rest for unknown reasons. This sample holds about 170,000 clones; about 83% were observed only once. The ten biggest clones cover approximately 1% of the sample. This sample comprised peripheral blood, obtained 28 days after the second AZD1222 dose. These receptors were taken from an adult who received the AZD1222 COVID-19 vaccine.

V is TRBV4-1 and J is TRBJ1-4; D unclear. The CDR3 length is 14 residues. Germline values: CDR1 MGHRA, CDR2 YSYEKL. Trimming took off 1 base at V and 7 bases at J, with 10 bases between the two ends. Here the CDR3 reads CASSQAKGSEKLFF. The CDR3 region has the DNA TGCGCCAGCAGCCAAGCGAAGGGAAGTGAAAAACTGTTTTTT.

The chain is built from TRBV19 and TRBJ1-4, with TRBD1 matching over 7 bases. CDR3 length equals 15 residues. V shed 10 bases, J shed 9 bases, and the junction held 17 bases outside the gene matches. The germline CDR1 and CDR2 sequences are LNHDA and SQIVND (reference sequence). CDR3 nucleotides: TGTGCCACCTCACCCCCCGGGACAGAGGTAAAAAAACTGTTTTTT. Translating it yields CATSPPGTEVKKLFF.

This clone occurred a few times. The chain is built from TRBV7-9 and TRBJ1-2; 12 nucleotides align to TRBD1. The CDR3 spans 17 residues. The ends lost 3 bases at V and 8 bases at J; junction bases unmatched: 13. CDR1 SEHNR and CDR2 FQNEAQ come from the germline V gene (reference sequence). CDR3 DNA sequence: TGTGCCAGCAGCTTTGGCGGTGAGGGACAGGGGGCTCGAGGCTACACCTTC. Its protein product is CASSFGGEGQGARGYTF.

V and J are TRBV29-1 and TRBJ2-5; 9 nucleotides line up with TRBD2. The CDR3 has 15 amino acids. The germline V gene encodes CDR1 SQVTM and CDR2 ANQGSEA. J lost 5 bases, V lost 1 base, and 8 bases had no gene match. The CDR3 sequence is CSVEGAGGHVETQYF. The CDR3 DNA is TGCAGCGTTGAAGGGGCGGGGGGGCATGTCGAGACCCAGTACTTC.

This chain joins TRBV12-5 and TRBJ2-1, with 9 bases fitting TRBD2. The CDR3 length is 18 residues. V lost 2 bases, J lost 2 bases, and 10 bases stayed unmatched. The germline CDR1 and CDR2 sequences are LGHNT and FRNRAP. The CDR3 nucleotides are TGTGCTAGTGGTTTGTTCCGACTAGCGGACAACCCCTACAATGAGCAGTTCTTC. Translated, it gives CASGLFRLADNPYNEQFF.

V gene TRBV7-9 combines with J gene TRBJ1-2, with TRBD1 matching 7 bases. Germline V lookup: CDR1 SEHNR, CDR2 FQNEAQ (reference sequence). This CDR3 is built from 13 residues. With V trimmed by 5 bases and J by 3 bases, 3 bases remained unmatched. The CDR3 coding sequence is TGTGCCAGCAGCCGTCAGGGGGACTATGGCTACACCTTC. Encoded protein: CASSRQGDYGYTF.

The chain couples TRBV2 to TRBJ2-5; D is possibly TRBD2 (5 bases). V dropped 4 bases and J dropped 2 bases, with 20 bases sitting between them. Germline V gives CDR1 SNHLY, CDR2 FYNNEI. The CDR3 is 17 residues long. CDR3 sequence: CASSGSETNPVQETQYF. The CDR3 bases are TGTGCCAGCAGTGGTTCCGAGACTAACCCCGTACAAGAGACCCAGTACTTC.

This clone has just a few counts. The V call is TRBV5-6, the J call TRBJ1-6; perhaps TRBD1 as D (6 bases). The CDR3 runs to 14 residues. Germline V lookup: CDR1 SGHDT, CDR2 YYEEEE. V was shortened by 4 bases and J by 9 bases, with 14 bases between the two germline ends. CDR3 sequence (DNA): TGTGCCAGCAGCCAGAGGCAGGGGCTTTCACCCCTCCACTTT. Its protein is CASSQRQGLSPLHF. Looking up the rest from reference TRBV5-6 and TRBJ1-6 gives the full variable domain: DAGVTQSPTHLIKTRGQQVTLRCSPKSGHDTVSWYQQALGQGPQFIFQYYEEEERQRGNFPDRFSGHQFPNYSSELNVNALLLGDSALYLCASSQRQGLSPLHFGNGTRLTVT.

This rearrangement joins TRBV12-5 to TRBJ1-2; possible D gene TRBD1, 6 bases. V lost 6 bases and J lost 2, with 16 bases in between. The CDR3 has 15 amino acids. Germline loops: CDR1 LGHNT, CDR2 FRNRAP. CDR3 loop: CASGNPTGANYGYTF. CDR3 nucleotides: TGTGCTAGTGGAAACCCGACAGGAGCCAACTATGGCTACACCTTC.

The rearrangement links TRBV19 to TRBJ1-4; 11 bases line up with TRBD1. J gave up 10 bases and V 4 bases, and 5 bases lay outside the gene matches. The CDR3 sequence is 14 residues long. The germline CDR1 and CDR2 sequences are LNHDA and SQIVND (reference sequence). The CDR3 DNA reads as TGTGCCAGTAGTAACCCGGGACAGGGGGGAAAACTGTTTTTT. This sequence encodes CASSNPGQGGKLFF.

This clone was seen only once. The J gene is TRBJ2-2, the V gene TRBV7-7; no clear D gene. The length of the CDR3 is 14 residues. With 0 bases removed from V and 1 base from J, the gap between germline ends came to 3 bases. Germline V gene sequence: CDR1 SSHAT, CDR2 FNYEAQ (reference sequence). The CDR3 bases are TGTGCCAGCAGCTTAGCCCAGAACACCGGGGAGCTGTTTTTT. Translating it yields CASSLAQNTGELFF.

This clone turned up a few times. This chain links TRBV6-5 with TRBJ2-5; D tentatively fits TRBD1 or TRBD2 (5 bases each). The V and J ends lost 5 bases and 4 bases respectively, with 11 bases between them. There are 13 residues in the CDR3. The germline gives CDR1 MNHEY, CDR2 SVGAGI. CDR3 nucleotides: TGTGCCAGCAGTCAACGGGGCCGAGAGACCCAGTACTTC. Protein product: CASSQRGRETQYF.

CDR3 region: CASSDGTGGYGYTF. The CDR3 region has the DNA TGTGCCAGCAGTGACGGGACAGGGGGCTATGGCTACACCTTC. The genes are TRBV6-4 and TRBJ1-2, with 11 bases fitting TRBD1. CDR3 size: 14 residues. Germline-derived CDR1 and CDR2 are MRHNA and SNTAGT. With 2 bases clipped from V and 4 bases from J, the junction kept 0 bases outside the gene matches.

The genes are TRBV20-1 and TRBJ1-5; tentative D call: TRBD1 (6 bases). CDR1 and CDR2 from the germline V gene are DFQATT and SNEGSKA (reference sequence). V gave up 3 bases and J gave up 0 bases, with 18 bases separating them. The CDR3 length is 17 residues. CDR3 amino acids: CSASTLGQSGSNQPQHF. CDR3 sequence (DNA): TGCAGTGCTAGTACCCTCGGACAGTCCGGTAGCAATCAGCCCCAGCATTTT.

This clone occurred a few times. The chain carries TRBV9 and TRBJ1-2, with a tentative D call TRBD1 (5 bases). The V gene's germline CDR1 is SGDLS and CDR2 YYNGEE. Trimming stripped 0 bases from V and 4 bases from J, with 13 bases between. This CDR3 contains 15 residues. CDR3: CASSVEPGTAYGYTF. CDR3 DNA sequence: TGTGCCAGCAGCGTAGAACCCGGGACCGCCTATGGCTACACCTTC. The entire variable domain, with the rest obtained from reference TRBV9 and TRBJ1-2, is as follows: DSGVTQTPKHLITATGQRVTLRCSPRSGDLSVYWYQQSLDQGLQFLIQYYNGEERAKGNILERFSAQQFPDLHSELNLSSLELGDSALYFCASSVEPGTAYGYTFGSGTRLTVV.

V gene TRBV12-3 or TRBV12-4 combines with J gene TRBJ2-7, with D unresolved. The V end lost 5 bases, the J end lost 5 bases, and 13 bases lay between the germline ends. The CDR3 is 13 residues long. The CDR3 sequence: CASSGRRGDEQYF. Written as DNA, the CDR3 is TGTGCCAGCAGTGGGCGTAGAGGCGACGAGCAGTACTTC.

The gene calls are TRBV19 and TRBJ1-5; D is undetermined. The CDR3 loop spans 15 amino acids. Trimming removed 1 base from V and 4 bases from J, with 11 bases in between. The germline gives CDR1 LNHDA, CDR2 SQIVND (reference sequence). CDR3 coding DNA: TGTGCCAGTAGTATAGGTTTTCATGCGAATCAGCCCCAGCATTTT. It specifies CASSIGFHANQPQHF. The full variable domain, completed using reference TRBV19 and TRBJ1-5, is DGGITQSPKYLFRKEGQNVTLSCEQNLNHDAMYWYRQDPGQGLRLIYYSQIVNDFQKGDIAEGYSVSREKKESFPLTVTSAQKNPTAFYLCASSIGFHANQPQHFGDGTRLSIL.

The chain uses TRBV10-1 and TRBJ1-2; TRBD1 might be the D (5 bases). The V end lost 1 base, the J end lost 4 bases, and 16 bases lay between the germline ends. This CDR3 is 16 amino acids long. From germline, CDR1 is WNHNN and CDR2 SYGVQD (reference sequence). CDR3 in amino acids: CASSEFGRRGSYGYTF. The CDR3, as DNA: TGCGCCAGCAGTGAGTTCGGGCGCCGGGGCTCCTATGGCTACACCTTC.

The chain uses TRBV10-3 and TRBJ2-7; 10 bases align to TRBD2. The V gene end was trimmed by 4 bases and the J gene end by 1 base; junction bases not matched to a gene: 7. The germline V gene has CDR1 ENHRY and CDR2 SYGVKD. The CDR3 consists of 16 residues. CDR3 residues: CAISVSGTSDSYEQYF. CDR3 sequence (DNA): TGTGCCATCAGTGTCTCCGGGACTAGCGATTCCTACGAGCAGTACTTC.

The chain is built from TRBV6-5 and TRBJ1-5; the D gene is possibly TRBD1 (5 bases). In germline, CDR1 is MNHEY, CDR2 SVGAGI. V lost 2 bases to trimming and J lost 7 bases, with 15 bases between them. The length of the CDR3 is 15 residues. The CDR3 reads CASSYGPGRNQPQHF. The CDR3 coding sequence is TGTGCCAGCAGTTACGGGCCAGGGAGGAACCAGCCCCAGCATTTT.